The 3 T cell receptor beta chains below all came from one sample that was sequenced in a study of CD8+ T cells in alopecia areata. Isolated RNA was reverse transcribed into cDNA used as the sequencing template. The protocol was immunoSEQ multiplex PCR, while the TCRdb copy is restricted to in-frame clones and leaves out a portion. The data show about 270,000 clones, with none appearing a single time. After pooling, cutaneous lymph node cells were sorted with CD4, CD8alpha, NKG2D, NKG2ACE and other markers. The sequenced material came from CD4+ T cells sorted from a lymph node. These receptors were obtained from a C3H/HeJ mouse with alopecia areata. For this strain, the MHC haplotype corresponds to H2-k.

This clone was observed a few times. Gene and germline names: mouse. The read gets to within 4 residues of the CDR3 end, and the germline J gene fills in the rest. Other DNA sequences of this sample code for an identical CDR3. The J gene is TRBJ2-3, the V gene TRBV31, with 10 bases identical to TRBD2. This CDR3 is built from 13 residues. The junction had 0 bases not matched to a gene; V was cut back by 5 bases and J by 1 base. The germline V gene has CDR1 GKSSPN and CDR2 SITVG. This chain's CDR3 is CAWGTGGAETLYF. CDR3 bases read: TGTGCCTGGGGGACTGGGGGTGCAGAA.

Note on this clone: Germline and genes: mouse. CDR3: CASSRDWGKNTLYF. The CDR3 DNA, read in part, is TGTGCCAGCAGCCGGGACTGGGGGAAAAAC. V and J are TRBV19 and TRBJ2-4, with 11 bases identical to TRBD2. The missing CDR3 end, 4 residues past where the read stops, is filled in from the germline J gene. CDR1 and CDR2 (germline): FNHDT, SITEND (reference sequence). CDR3 length: 14 amino acids.

With respect to this clone: Gene names are mouse gene names. CDR3 DNA, as far as it was read: TGTGCCAGCAGCCAAGGGGACTGGATTAACCAAGAC. Translated, it gives CASSQGDWINQD. The CDR3 in its entirety is CASSQGDWINQDTQYF. The chain joins TRBV5 to TRBJ2-5; 8 bases match TRBD2. The CDR3 end is not reached by the read, which stops 4 residues before it; the germline J gene fills it in. J gave up 0 bases and V 1 base, and 3 bases lay outside the gene matches. This CDR3 region has 16 residues. CDR1 is LGHNA, CDR2 YNLKQL, per germline (reference sequence).